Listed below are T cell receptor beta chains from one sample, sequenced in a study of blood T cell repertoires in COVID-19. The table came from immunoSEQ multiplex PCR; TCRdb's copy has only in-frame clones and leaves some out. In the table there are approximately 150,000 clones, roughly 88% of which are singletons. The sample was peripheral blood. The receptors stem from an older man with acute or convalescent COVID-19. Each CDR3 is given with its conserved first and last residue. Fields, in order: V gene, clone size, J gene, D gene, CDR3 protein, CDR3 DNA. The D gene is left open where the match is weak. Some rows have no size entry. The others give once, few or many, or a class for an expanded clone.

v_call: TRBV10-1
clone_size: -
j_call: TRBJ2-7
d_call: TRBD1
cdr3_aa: CASSESWDRADEQYF
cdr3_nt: TGCGCCAGCAGTGAGTCGTGGGACAGGGCGGACGAGCAGTACTTC

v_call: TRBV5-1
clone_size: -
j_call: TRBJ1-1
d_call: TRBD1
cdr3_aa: CASSDQGAHTEAFF
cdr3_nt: TGCGCCAGCAGCGACCAGGGGGCACACACTGAAGCTTTCTTT

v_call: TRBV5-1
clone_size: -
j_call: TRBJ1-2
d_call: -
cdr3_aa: CASSLADGGIYGYTF
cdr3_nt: TGCGCCAGCAGCTTGGCCGACGGGGGGATCTATGGCTACACCTTC

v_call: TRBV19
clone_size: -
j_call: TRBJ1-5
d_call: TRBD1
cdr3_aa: CATRSGTASNQPQHF
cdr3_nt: TGTGCTACTAGATCCGGGACAGCTAGCAATCAGCCCCAGCATTTT

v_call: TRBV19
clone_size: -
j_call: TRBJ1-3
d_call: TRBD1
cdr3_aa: CASGKTGGFGNTIYF
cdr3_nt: TGTGCCAGTGGAAAGACAGGGGGCTTTGGAAACACCATATATTTT

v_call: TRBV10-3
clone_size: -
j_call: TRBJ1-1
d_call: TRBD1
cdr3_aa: CAISGQGFNTEAFF
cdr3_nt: TGTGCCATCAGTGGACAGGGCTTTAACACTGAAGCTTTCTTT

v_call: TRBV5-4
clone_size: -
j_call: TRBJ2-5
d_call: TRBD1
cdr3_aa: CASSFVTGGEETQYF
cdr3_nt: TGTGCCAGCAGCTTTGTGACAGGGGGGGAAGAGACCCAGTACTTC

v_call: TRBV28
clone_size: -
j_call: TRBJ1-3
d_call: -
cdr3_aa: CASSSSGYTIYF
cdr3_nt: TGTGCCAGCAGTTCCTCGGGTTACACCATATATTTT

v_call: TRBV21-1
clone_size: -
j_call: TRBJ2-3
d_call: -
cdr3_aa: CASSKSDRDEDTQYF
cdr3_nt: TGTGCCAGCAGCAAATCTGACAGGGATGAAGATACGCAGTATTTT

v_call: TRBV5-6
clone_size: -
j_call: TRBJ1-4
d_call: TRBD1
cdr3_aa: CASSLGTGLQGEKLFF
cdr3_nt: TGTGCCAGCAGCCTCGGGACAGGGTTACAGGGTGAAAAACTGTTTTTT

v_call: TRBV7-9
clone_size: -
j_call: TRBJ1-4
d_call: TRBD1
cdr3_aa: CASSSRTGGEKLFF
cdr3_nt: TGTGCCAGCAGCTCTAGGACAGGCGGTGAAAAACTGTTTTTT

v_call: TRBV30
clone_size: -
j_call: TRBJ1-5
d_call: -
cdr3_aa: CAWSQGLNQPQHF
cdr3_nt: TGTGCCTGGAGTCAGGGGCTCAATCAGCCCCAGCATTTT

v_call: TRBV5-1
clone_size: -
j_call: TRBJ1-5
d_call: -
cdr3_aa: CASSLGGLGNQPQHF
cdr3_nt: TGCGCCAGCAGCTTGGGTGGCTTGGGCAATCAGCCCCAGCATTTT

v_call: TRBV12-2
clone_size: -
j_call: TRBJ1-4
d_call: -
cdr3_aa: CASRADRGDEKLFF
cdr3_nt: TGTGCAAGTCGCGCAGACAGGGGGGACGAAAAACTGTTTTTT

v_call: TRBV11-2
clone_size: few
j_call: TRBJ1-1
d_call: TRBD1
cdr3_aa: CASSSSRQGRGAEAFF
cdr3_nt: TGTGCCAGCAGCTCGAGTCGACAGGGGCGAGGGGCTGAAGCTTTCTTT

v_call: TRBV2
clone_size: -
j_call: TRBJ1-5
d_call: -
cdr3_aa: CASSEQGGQPQHF
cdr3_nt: TGTGCCAGCAGTGAACAGGGCGGTCAGCCCCAGCATTTT

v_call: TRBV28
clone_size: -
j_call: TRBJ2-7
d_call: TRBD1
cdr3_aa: CASSPSAGQGATEQYF
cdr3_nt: TGTGCCAGCAGTCCATCTGCGGGGCAGGGGGCGACCGAGCAGTACTTC

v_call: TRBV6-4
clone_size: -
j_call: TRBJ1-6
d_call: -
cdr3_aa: CASSEGQHESPLHF
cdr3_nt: TGTGCCAGCAGTGAGGGCCAGCACGAGTCACCCCTCCACTTT

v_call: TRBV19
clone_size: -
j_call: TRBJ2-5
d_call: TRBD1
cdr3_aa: CASSIAGVGQEGGPETQYF
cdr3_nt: TGTGCCAGTAGTATAGCTGGAGTGGGACAGGAAGGTGGGCCAGAGACCCAGTACTTC

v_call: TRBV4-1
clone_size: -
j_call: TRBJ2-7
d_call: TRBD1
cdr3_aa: CASSHSGTGSEEQYF
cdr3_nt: TGCGCCAGCAGTCATAGTGGGACAGGGTCAGAAGAGCAGTACTTC

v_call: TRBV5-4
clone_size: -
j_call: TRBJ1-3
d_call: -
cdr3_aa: CASSLVGATSGNTIYF
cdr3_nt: TGTGCCAGCAGCTTGGTTGGGGCAACGTCTGGAAACACCATATATTTT

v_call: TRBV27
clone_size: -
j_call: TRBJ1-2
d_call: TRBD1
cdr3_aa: CASSSSRQGSYGYTF
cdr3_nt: TGTGCCAGCAGTTCATCTCGACAGGGGAGCTATGGCTACACCTTC

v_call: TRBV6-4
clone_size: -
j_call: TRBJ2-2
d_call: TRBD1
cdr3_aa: CASSESGQGAYGELFF
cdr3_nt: TGTGCCAGCAGTGAATCGGGACAGGGGGCGTATGGGGAGCTGTTTTTT

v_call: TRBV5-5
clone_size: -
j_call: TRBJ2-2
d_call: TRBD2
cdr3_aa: CASSIGLAGGIGELFF
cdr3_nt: TGTGCCAGCAGCATTGGACTAGCGGGAGGGATCGGGGAGCTGTTTTTT

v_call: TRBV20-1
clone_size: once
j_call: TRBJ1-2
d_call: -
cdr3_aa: CSASFSGKGAGGYTF
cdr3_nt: TGCAGTGCTAGTTTTTCGGGGAAGGGCGCGGGTGGCTACACCTTC

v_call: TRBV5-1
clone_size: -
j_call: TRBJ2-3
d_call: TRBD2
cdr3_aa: CASSPRTSGGADTQYF
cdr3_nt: TGCGCCAGCAGCCCAAGGACTAGCGGGGGGGCAGATACGCAGTATTTT

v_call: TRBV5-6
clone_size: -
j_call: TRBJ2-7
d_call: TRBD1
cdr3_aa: CASSFRDRSSYEQYF
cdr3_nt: TGTGCCAGCAGCTTCCGGGACAGGAGCTCCTACGAGCAGTACTTC

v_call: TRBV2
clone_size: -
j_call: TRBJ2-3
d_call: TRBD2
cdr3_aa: CASKRDLSIADTQYF
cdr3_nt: TGTGCCAGCAAGCGGGATCTTTCGATCGCAGATACGCAGTATTTT

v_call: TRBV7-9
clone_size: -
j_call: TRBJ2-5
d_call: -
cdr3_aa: CASSIQQETQYF
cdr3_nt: TGTGCCAGCAGCATCCAGCAAGAGACCCAGTACTTC

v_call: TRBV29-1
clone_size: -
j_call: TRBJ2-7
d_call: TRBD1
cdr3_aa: CSVGDRAREQYF
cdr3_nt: TGCAGCGTTGGGGACAGGGCTCGGGAGCAGTACTTC

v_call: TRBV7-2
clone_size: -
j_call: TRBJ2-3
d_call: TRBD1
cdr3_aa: CASSSQGLRSDTQYF
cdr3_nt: TGTGCCAGCAGTTCACAGGGGCTTAGGTCAGATACGCAGTATTTT

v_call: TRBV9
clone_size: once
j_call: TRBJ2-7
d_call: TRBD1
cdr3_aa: CASSVGQRSYEQYF
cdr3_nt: TGTGCCAGCAGCGTGGGACAGAGGAGCTACGAGCAGTACTTC